This T cell receptor beta chain was sequenced during a study of blood T cell repertoires in COVID-19. Study-level background: Whether acute or convalescent, the COVID-19 samples came from the United States, Italy and Spain. T cells, B-cell-depleted T cells, or PBMCs provided the cDNA or gDNA that served as material.

Produced via immunoSEQ multiplex PCR; TCRdb's table is partial and in-frame only. The sample consists of roughly 140,000 clones, around 80% of them appearing once. V lost 0 bases and J lost 5, with 11 bases in between. The CDR3 loop spans 14 amino acids. Germline V gives CDR1 SGDLS, CDR2 YYNGEE. This chain uses TRBV9 with TRBJ1-2, with D tentatively TRBD1 (6 bases). The sequence was collected from a man in his sixties with acute or convalescent COVID-19. What was sequenced was peripheral blood. Here the CDR3 DNA reads TGTGCCAGCAGCGTAGCAGGGGAAGGGTATGGCTACACCTTC. Its translation is CASSVAGEGYGYTF.